The 31 T cell receptor beta chains below come from one sample, sequenced in a study of blood T cell repertoires in COVID-19. Using immunoSEQ multiplex PCR, the repertoire was profiled, and TCRdb retains in-frame clones only, with some absent. The sample includes about 54,000 clones, approximately 87% of them seen just once. The sequenced sample consisted of peripheral blood. The receptors stem from a human donor in a cohort sampled during active COVID-19.

The gene calls are TRBV19 and TRBJ2-5, with 9 positions matching TRBD2. The V segment lost 4 bases and the J segment 1 base; nucleotides outside the gene matches: 4. Germline assignment: CDR1 LNHDA and CDR2 SQIVND (reference sequence). This CDR3 contains 15 residues. The CDR3 DNA follows: TGTGCCAGTAGTAATCTAGCGGGGCCCCAAGAGACCCAGTACTTC. The encoded protein is CASSNLAGPQETQYF.

This clone was recorded a few times. V gene TRBV4-3 combines with J gene TRBJ2-6; 7 positions agree with TRBD2. The germline gives CDR1 LGHNA, CDR2 YSLEER. V lost 4 bases, J lost 1 base, and 4 bases stayed unmatched. The CDR3 consists of 16 residues. The CDR3, as DNA: TGCGCCAGCAGCCGCAGGGAGGGATCTGGGGCCAACGTCCTGACTTTC. Protein sequence: CASSRREGSGANVLTF.

The CDR3 DNA follows: TGCGCCAGCAGCTTGGGGACAGGGGGTGCAACTAATGAAAAACTGTTTTTT. It specifies CASSLGTGGATNEKLFF. The chain combines TRBV5-1 with TRBJ1-4; 10 bases are shared with TRBD1. V lost 0 bases to trimming and J lost 0 bases; unmatched junction nucleotides: 2. Germline CDR1 and CDR2: SGHRS and YFSETQ. The CDR3 runs to 17 residues.

In this sample, this clone turned up once. The J gene is TRBJ1-2, the V gene TRBV24-1; D unclear. Looked up from germline, CDR1 is KGHDR and CDR2 is SFDVKD. V was clipped by 3 bases and J by 8 bases, with 15 bases between them. This CDR3 is built from 14 residues. The CDR3 spells CATSDSGQDKGYTF. The CDR3 bases are TGTGCCACCAGTGATAGTGGGCAGGATAAGGGCTACACCTTC.

This clone was seen more than once but under ten times. V and J are TRBV5-1 and TRBJ2-1; D is uncertain. This CDR3 region has 12 residues. V lost 2 bases and J lost 10, with 10 bases in between. In germline, CDR1 is SGHRS, CDR2 YFSETQ. CDR3 bases: TGCGCCAGCAGCTTCTACCTACAGGAGCAGTTCTTC. Its protein product is CASSFYLQEQFF. The complete variable domain, with remaining parts taken from reference TRBV5-1 and TRBJ2-1, reads KAGVTQTPRYLIKTRGQQVTLSCSPISGHRSVSWYQQTPGQGLQFLFEYFSETQRNKGNFPGRFSGRQFSNSRSEMNVSTLELGDSALYLCASSFYLQEQFFGPGTRLTVL.

This clone was detected a few times. The chain recombines TRBV28 with TRBJ1-5; TRBD1 matches 7 bases. Looked up from germline, CDR1 is MDHEN and CDR2 is SYDVKM. With V trimmed by 5 bases and J by 6 bases, 7 bases remained unmatched. CDR3 length equals 14 residues. In DNA, the CDR3 is TGTGCCAGCAGTCCTAGGGGGCTTGGTCAGCCCCAGCATTTT. This codes for CASSPRGLGQPQHF. The full variable domain, in which reference TRBV28 and TRBJ1-5 provide the parts outside the CDR3, is DVKVTQSSRYLVKRTGEKVFLECVQDMDHENMFWYRQDPGLGLRLIYFSYDVKMKEKGDIPEGYSVSREKKERFSLILESASTNQTSMYLCASSPRGLGQPQHFGDGTRLSIL.

The chain employs TRBV28 and TRBJ1-2, with 11 positions matching TRBD1. This CDR3 region has 12 residues. J was trimmed by 11 bases and V by 6 bases; bases with no gene match: 5. CDR1 and CDR2 (germline): MDHEN, SYDVKM. This CDR3 reads CASSLGTGGYTF. In DNA, the CDR3 is TGTGCCAGCAGCCTCGGGACAGGGGGATACACCTTC.

The chain employs TRBV5-4 and TRBJ1-3; D unclear. Germline loops: CDR1 SGHNT, CDR2 YYREEE (reference sequence). Trimming cost V 1 base and J 0 bases, with 11 bases left between them. The CDR3 is 16 residues long. CDR3 sequence reads: CASSLIGLTSGNTIYF. The CDR3 DNA is TGTGCCAGCAGCTTGATCGGACTGACCTCTGGAAACACCATATATTTT.

The chain couples TRBV6-4 to TRBJ2-2; 15 bases line up with TRBD2. Germline V gene data show CDR1 as MRHNA and CDR2 as SNTAGT. The CDR3 totals 17 residues. The V gene end was trimmed by 3 bases and the J gene end by 10 bases; junction bases not matched to a gene: 9. The CDR3 sequence is CASSENGLAGGPAELFF. CDR3 sequence (DNA): TGTGCCAGCAGTGAAAACGGACTAGCGGGGGGGCCGGCGGAGCTGTTTTTT.

Written as DNA, the CDR3 is TGTGCCAGCAGCGTAGGGGTCCCTAGCTCTGGAAACACCATATATTTT. It specifies CASSVGVPSSGNTIYF. V usage is TRBV9 and J usage is TRBJ1-3; D is undetermined. The germline V and J ends were trimmed by 0 bases and 0 bases, with 10 bases remaining between them. The CDR3 is made up of 16 amino acids. The germline gives CDR1 SGDLS, CDR2 YYNGEE. Combining the CDR3 with reference TRBV9 and TRBJ1-3 gives the whole variable domain DSGVTQTPKHLITATGQRVTLRCSPRSGDLSVYWYQQSLDQGLQFLIQYYNGEERAKGNILERFSAQQFPDLHSELNLSSLELGDSALYFCASSVGVPSSGNTIYFGEGSWLTVV.

This chain connects TRBV3-1 (or the pseudogene TRBV3-2) to TRBJ1-2, with D unresolved. CDR3 length equals 13 residues. Trimming pared 2 bases from V and 8 bases from J, leaving 12 bases between. The germline V gene has CDR1 LGHDT and CDR2 YNNKEL (reference sequence). For the CDR3, the DNA is TGTGCCAGCAGCCAACTATCGGGTTTGGGCTACACCTTC. Amino acids: CASSQLSGLGYTF.

V and J are TRBV4-3 and TRBJ2-3; D is undetermined. This CDR3 spans 14 amino acids. CDR1 LGHNA and CDR2 YSLEER come from the germline V gene. V was trimmed by 4 bases and J by 5 bases, leaving 13 bases between them. In nucleotides, the CDR3 is TGCGCCAGCAGCCTGGGTGGCCTAGGAGATACGCAGTATTTT. Protein: CASSLGGLGDTQYF.

The rearrangement joins TRBV5-1 to TRBJ1-1; D perhaps matches TRBD1 (6 bases). The CDR3 runs 13 residues. The ends were cut back, 8 bases at V and 1 base at J, with 12 bases in the middle. Germline CDR1 is SGHRS and CDR2 is YFSETQ. CDR3 in amino acids: CASQGRRNTEAFF. DNA for the CDR3: TGCGCCAGTCAGGGGAGAAGGAACACTGAAGCTTTCTTT.

The chain is built from TRBV7-2 and TRBJ2-3; 15 nucleotides align to TRBD2. V lost 2 bases, J lost 4 bases, and 10 bases stayed unmatched. Germline CDR1 reads SGHTA; CDR2 reads FQGNSA. The CDR3 is made up of 19 amino acids. For the CDR3, the DNA is TGTGCCAGCAGCTTACGCGGGACTAGCGGGGGGAATTTCGCAGATACGCAGTATTTT. It yields the protein CASSLRGTSGGNFADTQYF.

This clone came up a few times. The genes are TRBV5-4 and TRBJ2-2; TRBD2 matches 14 bases. CDR1 is SGHNT and CDR2 is YYREEE in the germline V gene (reference sequence). V shed 4 bases and J 6 bases; nucleotides not matched to a gene: 5. There are 16 residues in the CDR3. DNA for the CDR3: TGTGCCAGCAGCCCGGGACTAGCGGGGGCCTCCGGGGAGCTGTTTTTT. Translating gives CASSPGLAGASGELFF.

Details on this clone: A read error may produce the germline difference seen at one junction end. In the same sample, other DNA sequences code for this CDR3. The rearrangement joins TRBV11-3 to TRBJ1-2; 7 nucleotides align to TRBD1. In germline, CDR1 is SGHNT, CDR2 YENEEA. This CDR3 region has 15 residues. CDR3 residues: CASSPGTVSNYGYTF. The CDR3 DNA is TGTGCCAGCAGCCCGGGGACAGTCTCCAACTATGGCTATACCTTC. Filled out from reference TRBV11-3 and TRBJ1-2, the complete variable domain reads EAGVVQSPRYKIIEKKQPVAFWCNPISGHNTLYWYLQNLGQGPELLIRYENEEAVDDSQLPKDRFSAERLKGVDSTLKIQPAELGDSAVYLCASSPGTVSNYGYTFGSGTRLTVV.

The chain joins TRBV16 to TRBJ2-6; D not resolved. CDR1 is KGHSY, CDR2 FQNENV, per germline. V gave up 1 base and J gave up 1 base, with 5 bases separating them. This CDR3 is 15 amino acids long. CDR3 nucleotide sequence: TGTGCCAGCAGCCAATTATCGTCTGGGGCCAACGTCCTGACTTTC. It translates to CASSQLSSGANVLTF.

This clone was observed a handful of times. The gene calls are TRBV6-4 and TRBJ2-1; D remains unclear. Looked up from germline, CDR1 is MRHNA and CDR2 is SNTAGT. The CDR3 is 14 amino acids. V gave up 4 bases and J gave up 9 bases, with 16 bases separating them. CDR3 residues: CASSVDPSPGEQFF. As DNA, the CDR3 is TGTGCCAGCAGTGTTGACCCTTCCCCGGGTGAGCAGTTCTTC.

The gene calls are TRBV19 and TRBJ1-5; TRBD1 might be the D (5 bases). The germline CDR1 and CDR2 sequences are LNHDA and SQIVND (reference sequence). The germline V and J ends were trimmed by 6 bases and 3 bases, with 15 bases remaining between them. The CDR3 is 15 amino acids. CDR3 sequence: CASSPGGAYNQPQHF. DNA for the CDR3: TGTGCCAGTAGCCCGGGGGGAGCCTACAATCAGCCCCAGCATTTT.

This chain connects TRBV5-5 to TRBJ2-1, with 10 nucleotides matching TRBD2. This CDR3 contains 16 residues. Trimming took 3 bases from V and 6 from J; bases not matched to a gene: 9. Germline V gene data show CDR1 as SGHKS and CDR2 as YYEKEE (reference sequence). The CDR3 sequence: CASSYLSGGAVNEQFF. CDR3 DNA: TGTGCCAGCAGCTACCTAAGCGGGGGGGCGGTCAATGAGCAGTTCTTC. The whole variable domain, filled in from reference TRBV5-5 and TRBJ2-1, reads DAGVTQSPTHLIKTRGQQVTLRCSPISGHKSVSWYQQVLGQGPQFIFQYYEKEERGRGNFPDRFSARQFPNYSSELNVNALLLGDSALYLCASSYLSGGAVNEQFFGPGTRLTVL.

The CDR3 DNA is TGTGCCAGCAGTCCTGCCAGGACAGGGGGTTTGGCTGAAGCTTTCTTT. This encodes CASSPARTGGLAEAFF. The V gene is TRBV2, the J gene TRBJ1-1; 10 bases map to TRBD1. With 5 bases clipped from V and 6 bases from J, the junction kept 12 bases outside the gene matches. The length of the CDR3 is 16 residues. The germline V gene encodes CDR1 SNHLY and CDR2 FYNNEI.

This chain connects TRBV20-1 to TRBJ1-1; TRBD1 might be the D (5 bases). The V end lost 3 bases, the J end lost 1 base, and 12 bases lay between the germline ends. The CDR3 is 14 amino acids. Germline CDR1 DFQATT, CDR2 SNEGSKA (reference sequence). The CDR3 sequence: CSASRPGRNTEAFF. Written as DNA, the CDR3 is TGCAGTGCTAGTAGGCCAGGGCGGAACACTGAAGCTTTCTTT.

The chain uses TRBV7-2 and TRBJ1-4, with 8 bases identical to TRBD1. The germline V gene has CDR1 SGHTA and CDR2 FQGNSA. The CDR3 is 15 amino acids. Germline trimming cut 1 base from V and 8 bases from J; bases unmatched to any gene: 6. Here the CDR3 DNA reads TGTGCCAGCAGCTTAGTCGCGGACAGGGCGGAAAAACTGTTTTTT. Residues: CASSLVADRAEKLFF.

The chain links TRBV5-5 to TRBJ1-4, with D unresolved. Trimming shortened V by 5 bases and J by 0 bases, and 11 bases separated the two germline ends. CDR1 SGHKS and CDR2 YYEKEE come from the germline V gene (reference sequence). The CDR3 has 15 residues. CDR3 protein: CASRPDGATNEKLFF. As DNA, the CDR3 is TGTGCCAGCAGACCAGACGGAGCAACTAATGAAAAACTGTTTTTT.

This chain joins TRBV19 and TRBJ2-3, with 9 bases lining up with TRBD1. V was pared by 3 bases and J by 5 bases, with 3 bases of the junction left unmatched. Germline assignment: CDR1 LNHDA and CDR2 SQIVND (reference sequence). The CDR3 covers 14 residues. CDR3 protein: CASSIGTGRDTQYF. CDR3 in DNA: TGTGCCAGTAGTATCGGGACAGGGCGAGATACGCAGTATTTT. Supplemented by reference TRBV19 and TRBJ2-3, the full variable domain reads DGGITQSPKYLFRKEGQNVTLSCEQNLNHDAMYWYRQDPGQGLRLIYYSQIVNDFQKGDIAEGYSVSREKKESFPLTVTSAQKNPTAFYLCASSIGTGRDTQYFGPGTRLTVL.

The V gene is TRBV5-4, the J gene TRBJ2-1; 7 nucleotides line up with TRBD1. Unmatched junction bases numbered 7, after V lost 4 bases and J lost 15 bases. This CDR3 is 11 amino acids long. Germline V gives CDR1 SGHNT, CDR2 YYREEE (reference sequence). The CDR3 reads CASSQGDLPFF. Written as DNA, the CDR3 is TGTGCCAGCAGCCAGGGGGACCTCCCGTTCTTC.

This chain uses TRBV7-9 with TRBJ1-1, with no clear D. Germline V gives CDR1 SEHNR, CDR2 FQNEAQ (reference sequence). The CDR3 runs 12 residues. Trimming removed 10 bases at V and 7 bases at J, with 16 bases between. The CDR3 sequence: CATSHLTGEAFF. CDR3 DNA sequence: TGTGCCACCTCACACCTTACGGGTGAAGCTTTCTTT.

This sequence joins TRBV10-1 and TRBJ2-3; TRBD1 is a possible D gene (6 bases). Germline CDR1 is WNHNN and CDR2 is SYGVQD (reference sequence). The CDR3 spans 15 residues. V lost 8 bases, J lost 6 bases, and 21 bases lay in between. The CDR3 here is CASSKDLSGQDTQYF. DNA of the CDR3: TGCGCCAGCTCCAAAGATTTATCTGGACAGGATACGCAGTATTTT.

CDR3 sequence reads: CASRLTGNSYEQYF. CDR3 nucleotides: TGTGCCAGCAGATTAACCGGGAACTCCTACGAGCAGTACTTC. The rearrangement joins TRBV6-5 to TRBJ2-7, with TRBD2 as a possible D gene (5 bases). Trimming removed 6 bases from V and 0 bases from J, with 12 bases in between. Germline V gives CDR1 MNHEY, CDR2 SVGAGI. The length of the CDR3 is 14 residues.

The CDR3 loop reads CASSPPWGGHYGYTF. In DNA, the CDR3 is TGTGCCAGCTCACCACCCTGGGGAGGGCATTATGGCTACACCTTC. V usage is TRBV18 and J usage is TRBJ1-2; D is unclear. V lost 0 bases, J lost 5 bases, and 13 bases lay in between. Germline V CDR1 and CDR2: KGHSH, LQKENI. This CDR3 spans 15 amino acids.

With regard to this clone: Sequence at one end of the junction differs from germline and may be a read error. The chain is built from TRBV18 and TRBJ1-2; D is ambiguous. Germline V lookup: CDR1 KGHSH, CDR2 LQKENI. This CDR3 comprises 12 residues. This CDR3 is CASSPGPPSSYF. DNA for the CDR3: TGTGCCAGCTCACCAGGTCCACCATCGTCCTACTTC.